This entry is about one TCR beta chain. What it binds is not known. The data are from a study of T cell responses to AZD1222 COVID-19 vaccine. CDR3 size: 15 residues. Trimming took 1 base from V and 4 from J, leaving 14 bases between them. Per germline, CDR1 SGHAT and CDR2 FQNNGV. This table comes from immunoSEQ multiplex PCR, and its TCRdb copy is limited to in-frame clones, with some not included. The sample lists some 170,000 clones, around 94% occurring once. General study points: Following two doses of AZD1222, Spike-specific TCR breadth and depth rose.

The source of this sequence is an adult who received the AZD1222 COVID-19 vaccine. This chain joins TRBV11-2 and TRBJ2-7; D is possibly TRBD2 (6 bases). The sequenced sample was peripheral blood, obtained 28 days after the second AZD1222 dose. Here the CDR3 DNA reads TGTGCCAGCAGCTTAGCGGAGGGGCGCGGGTACGAGCAGTACTTC. Translated: CASSLAEGRGYEQYF.